This TCR beta chain derives from a study of shared clonotypes between healthy human individuals. The CDR3 is 14 amino acids. Trimming shortened V by 4 bases and J by 3 bases, and 12 bases separated the two germline ends. The V gene's germline CDR1 is MNHNS and CDR2 SASEGT. Study-level findings and limits: Naive CD4 clonotypes overlapped across a few donors at roughly 5%.

A remark on this clone: Its antigen is unknown.

Using immunoSEQ multiplex PCR, the repertoire was profiled, and TCRdb retains in-frame clones only, with some absent. The repertoire holds about 1.1 million clones, with approximately 80% as singletons. V and J are TRBV6-1 and TRBJ1-1; D remains unclear. The sequencing sample was made of memory CD4+ T cells from PBMCs. Subset noted: CD45RA-negative fraction. This TCR derives from a man aged 18 to 29 in good health. Some clones in this sample may be carry-over from other donors' samples. CDR3 in amino acids: CASSAQEGYTEAFF. CDR3 coding DNA: TGTGCCAGCAGTGCTCAAGAAGGGTACACTGAAGCTTTCTTT.